This T cell receptor (beta chain) was sequenced for a study of cytomegalovirus exposure and HLA in healthy donors. Study details: A prior analysis found about 110 million unique TCR beta sequences from 150 million to 200 million T cells. Study observations and caveats: Most TCR beta V segments were productive about 87% or about 30% of the time in an earlier analysis. Despite most TCR sequences being rare, some public TCRs occurred in many donors. Cytomegalovirus-associated status was assigned to approximately 160 TCR beta chains.

Primers: 60 Vbeta forward and 13 Jbeta reverse. Only in-frame clones appear in the TCRdb table, and some are missing; sequencing was by immunoSEQ multiplex PCR. This table has some 150,000 clones, 60% to 80% appearing once. This CDR3 has 14 residues. In germline, CDR1 is LNHDA, CDR2 SQIVND (reference sequence). V lost 3 bases, J lost 4 bases, and 13 bases lay in between. As concerns this clone: What it recognizes is unknown.

The chain has TRBV19 and TRBJ2-7, with D perhaps TRBD2 (7 bases). Material: PBMCs. The receptor comes from a woman between 35 and 50 years old in good health and CMV-seropositive. The CDR3 here is CASSIRGGVYEQYF. In DNA, the CDR3 is TGTGCCAGTAGTATCCGAGGGGGGGTGTACGAGCAGTACTTC.